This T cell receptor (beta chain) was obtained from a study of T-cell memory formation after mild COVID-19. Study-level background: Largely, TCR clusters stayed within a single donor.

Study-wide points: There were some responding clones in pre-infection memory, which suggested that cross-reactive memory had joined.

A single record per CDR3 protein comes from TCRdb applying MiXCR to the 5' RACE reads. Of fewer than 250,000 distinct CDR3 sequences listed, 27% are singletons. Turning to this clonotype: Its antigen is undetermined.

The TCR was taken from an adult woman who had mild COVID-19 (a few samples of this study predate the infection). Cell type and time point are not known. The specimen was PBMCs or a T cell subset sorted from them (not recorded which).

This CDR3 reads CASSQEVPVDSDSGRSTDTQYF. The CDR3 DNA follows: TGCGCCAGCAGCCAAGAAGTTCCGGTCGATTCCGATAGCGGGAGAAGCACAGATACGCAGTATTTT. The chain couples TRBV4-1 to TRBJ2-3; 9 bases match TRBD2. This CDR3 region has 22 residues. Germline V lookup: CDR1 MGHRA, CDR2 YSYEKL. The trim removed 0 bases at V and 0 bases at J, leaving 19 bases unmatched.